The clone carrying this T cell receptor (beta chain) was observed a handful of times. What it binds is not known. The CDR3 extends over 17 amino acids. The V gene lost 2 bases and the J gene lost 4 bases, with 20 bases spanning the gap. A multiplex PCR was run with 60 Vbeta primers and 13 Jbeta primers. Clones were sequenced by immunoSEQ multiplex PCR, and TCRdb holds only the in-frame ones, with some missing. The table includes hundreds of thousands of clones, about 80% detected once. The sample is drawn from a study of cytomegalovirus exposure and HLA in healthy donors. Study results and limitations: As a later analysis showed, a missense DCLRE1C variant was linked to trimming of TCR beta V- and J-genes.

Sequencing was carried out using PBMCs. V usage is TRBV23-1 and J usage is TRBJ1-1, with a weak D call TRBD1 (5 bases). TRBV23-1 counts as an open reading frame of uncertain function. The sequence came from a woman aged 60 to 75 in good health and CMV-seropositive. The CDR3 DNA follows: TGCGCCAGCAGTCAACCCGGGGGGGAGGAGGGGTGCACTGAAGCTTTCTTT. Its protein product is CASSQPGGEEGCTEAFF.